This T cell receptor (beta chain) appears in the sequencing data of a study of beta chain features in type 1 diabetes. All of the isolated RNA was reverse transcribed, so expressed TCRB transcripts were sequenced. The table came from immunoSEQ multiplex PCR; TCRdb's copy has only in-frame clones and leaves some out. The sample includes roughly 330,000 clones, 9.5% to 12% of them seen just once. There are 13 residues in the CDR3. The ends were cut back, 4 bases at V and 4 bases at J, with 6 bases in the middle. Germline values: CDR1 SGHNT, CDR2 YYREEE (reference sequence). With respect to this clone: What it binds is unknown.

Notes on the study in general: All four CD4+ subsets from Type 1 diabetes patients carried moderately but significantly shorter TCRB CDR3s.

The sequenced material came from naive CD4+ T cells from blood. The source is a woman aged 25-40 years in good health. V usage is TRBV5-4 and J usage is TRBJ2-6; D remains ambiguous. CDR3 sequence reads: CASSAAGANVLTF. DNA for the CDR3: TGTGCCAGCAGCGCGGCCGGGGCCAACGTCCTGACTTTC. Supplemented by reference TRBV5-4 and TRBJ2-6, the full variable domain reads ETGVTQSPTHLIKTRGQQVTLRCSSQSGHNTVSWYQQALGQGPQFIFQYYREEENGRGNFPPRFSGLQFPNYSSELNVNALELDDSALYLCASSAAGANVLTFGAGSRLTVL.